Listed here is a single T cell receptor beta chain. This clone was detected only once. Which antigen it targets is not known. No base quality values were provided; no much bigger clone lies one nucleotide off. The cohort consisted of 600 to 750 healthy bone marrow donors. At the time of sampling, every cohort member was nominally healthy, though immune exposures that went unrecorded were likely present. The donor was CMV seronegative and belonged to the group of over 300 seronegative cohort members. A peripheral blood sample was collected from each donor, and TCR beta sequencing was performed on peripheral blood mononuclear cells. The Qiagen DNeasy Blood Extraction Kit was used to extract genomic DNA from the blood cell samples. The data were obtained in a study of cytomegalovirus exposure and HLA in healthy donors (dated by TCRdb to between 2016 and 2019). A note on the overall study: An earlier analysis of more than 550 of the donors reported approximately 280 Gb of sequence data and 95 million to 130 million unique TCR beta sequences obtained from roughly 170 million T cells. Approximately 300 gigabases of sequencing data and 70 million to 100 million unique TCR sequences were included in an early release covering around 600 HLA-typed donors. Of the 398 genotyped donors, approximately 80% fell in the genetic ancestry cluster associated with self-reported Caucasian donors. The study aimed to test whether signatures of past pathogen exposure could be identified by cataloging public T cell receptors. Using immunosequencing, the study profiled T cell repertoires from about 610 subjects and related those repertoires to cytomegalovirus serostatus. Along with the approximately 700-subject first cohort, a separate validation cohort of over a hundred different subjects was used. To predict cytomegalovirus infection status, the study combined high-throughput TCR immunosequencing, statistical association of individual TCRs with disease status, and machine learning. A later analysis re-analyzed previously published TCR beta repertoires from about 730 donors and added high-resolution HLA genotyping to study TCR occurrence patterns. Rather than using new phenotypic data, the later analysis identified candidate immune exposures from TCR beta sequences and from how often those sequences occurred across donors. An earlier analysis of more than 450 of the donors used high-throughput TCR beta sequencing to judge whether each TCR beta V gene segment behaved as functional or pseudogenic. Donor age, sex, ethnicity and CMV serostatus were compiled together with the repertoire data. A later genetic analysis took genome-wide SNP genotypes for 398 of the 666 donors and used that subset as a discovery cohort. All discovery cohort repertoires had been generated using a single sequencing platform. Class I and class II HLA loci were covered by the typing at four-digit resolution. The number of typed donors differed by locus: roughly 629-640 for A, B, C, DRB1 and DQB1; some 500 for DQA1; 600 to 610 for DPA1; and some 430 for DPB1. Because of strong linkage in the cohort, 4 to 6 DR-DQ haplotypes were treated as single units for association and clustering. Among a few hundred genotyped donors of the cohort, an average of 235,054 unique TCR beta nucleotide sequences were sequenced per donor, about a sixth of them non-productive. Study-wide conclusions, independent of this receptor: HLA typing was unavailable for some donors at each locus, so association tests used only the typed subset. A later analysis reported that several top co-occurrence clusters appeared linked to parvovirus B19, influenza, CMV and Epstein-Barr virus. In an earlier analysis of some 640 of the donors, most TCR beta V segments were observed in productive rearrangements about 87% or about 30% of the time, broadly matching IMGT annotations. In a later analysis, HLA-associated TCR beta chains showed more clonal expansion and lower generation probabilities than non-associated chains that were equally common. Specific HLA alleles were associated with 16,951 TCR beta sequences at a false discovery rate of 0.05 in a later analysis. A further reported finding was that TCR beta sequences accurately predicted the HLA-A and HLA-B alleles for most subjects in the first cohort. Because counts were too low, about 17 rarely observed V segments, including chromosome 9 orphons, were excluded from the earlier analysis of some 540 of the donors. According to a later analysis, most CMV-associated TCR beta chains appeared to be HLA-restricted, and the HLA associations seemed to be driven largely by CMV exposure. The cohort was sequenced for TCR beta chains only, and without alpha or paired-chain data the features that could be detected were limited. The classifier was reported to diagnose cytomegalovirus status with high specificity and sensitivity in both the original cohort and the validation cohort. According to the authors, the approach could potentially be generalized to other disease states and immunological phenotypes. A later genetic analysis associated a missense DCLRE1C variant with V-gene and J-gene trimming of TCR beta chains, and an independent cohort replicated the association. Linkage disequilibrium might explain the correlated functional status among segregating V segments, but an unknown experimental factor could not be excluded. The presence/absence analyses assumed that sequencing depth was roughly uniform across donors, and that assumption may not be true. In vitro tests confirmed that a few of the cytomegalovirus-associated TCR beta chains recognize cytomegalovirus antigens. According to a later analysis, TCR association rates differed among HLA loci, with DRB1 alleles showing the most associated TCRs and HLA-C alleles showing the fewest. Across donors, most TCR sequences were observed very rarely, whereas some public TCRs were present in many individuals. When HLA alleles, especially DR and DQ, strongly co-occurred, attributing TCR associations to individual alleles was difficult. The study gave a list of 150 to 200 TCR beta chains associated with cytomegalovirus. Some IMGT-functional V segments, including TRBV6-2 and TRBV6-3, could not be distinguished by the 87-base-pair reads and were therefore excluded. According to a later genetic analysis, donors in an Asian-associated ancestry cluster had fewer N-insertions in productive TCRs than the approximately 700-donor mean. A cluster of highly shared sequence variants was judged likely to be a technical artifact of the sequencing pipeline. For the cohort, immune exposure information was limited to CMV serostatus.

Libraries were made using the immunoSEQ multiplex PCR assay. For the multiplex PCR, a mixture combining 60 forward primers for TCR Vbeta segments and 13 reverse primers for TCR Jbeta segments was used. Amplification of the CDR3 region of rearranged TCR beta genes was performed with a multiplex PCR assay on genomic DNA. The Illumina HiSeq System was used to sequence the amplified TCR beta libraries as 87-base-pair reads. The study's own analysis went as follows. In a later analysis, some 80 million unique TCR beta chains were counted across the approximately 620 repertoires, and roughly 10 million of these chains were shared by at least two donors. To remove PCR and sequencing errors, raw reads were error-corrected and collapsed into unique sequences using a nearest-neighbor algorithm that merged closely related sequences. To assign V, D and J gene segments, CDR3 sequences were aligned to IMGT reference sequences. For a sequence to be retained, a match of at least six nucleotides to both a V gene segment and a J gene segment was required. Rearrangements were called productive when the CDR3 lacked stop codons and stayed in frame with V and J; all others were non-productive. CDR3 was defined according to IMGT convention as the region running from the second conserved V-encoded cysteine to the conserved J-encoded phenylalanine. The earlier analysis of some 600 of the donors excluded sequences that lacked an unambiguous match to a single V gene segment. An earlier analysis of several hundred of the donors classified V segments as functional when productive rearrangements were above 56.7% and as segregating when the standard deviation between donors was above 5%. A statistical classification framework was built to diagnose cytomegalovirus status from the catalog of TCR beta chain sequences. A later analysis assigned V and J genes by comparing TCR nucleotide sequences with IMGT/GENE-DB human TR gene sequences. A later analysis assigned CDR3 sequences and most-parsimonious VDJ recombination scenarios with the TCRdist pipeline. A later analysis defined each TCR beta chain by its CDR3 amino acid sequence plus V-gene family, and excluded reads lacking a unique V-gene family. To address suspected cross-contamination and a sequencing artifact, a later analysis removed approximately 600 highly shared, low-generation-probability nucleotide sequences. For each public chain, a later analysis derived a clonal expansion index from normalized ranks of inferred template counts within each repertoire. A later analysis computed generation probabilities with a VDJ recombination model fitted to out-of-frame rearrangements, and checked the results against IGoR. Hypergeometric tests were used in a later analysis to score TCR-TCR, TCR-HLA and TCR-CMV co-occurrence, with a repertoire-size bias correction applied to the TCR pairs. False discovery rates were estimated in a later analysis by permuting HLA or CMV assignments 20 times. In a later analysis, co-occurring TCRs were grouped with DBSCAN, and TCRdist sequence similarity was added when clustering was performed within HLA-allele-positive subsets. Repertoires with fewer than 30,000 or more than 120,000 public chains, plus five repertoires with anomalous nucleotide sharing, were excluded from co-occurrence clustering. Here the immuneACCESS table is served through TCRdb, limited to in-frame sequences with V and J called. Missing clones are a known gap in these copies; in checked studies unresolved V genes cover under half, and the rest lacks a known reason. For V, J and clone size, that table is used; D and trimming come from the DNA. This sample comprises 65,000 to 100,000 clones, 75% to 80% of them detected only once. Jointly, the top ten make up 4.5% to 7% of the sample.

In the germline V gene, CDR1 corresponds to MNHEY and CDR2 to SVGAGI. Inclusive of the bounding cysteine and phenylalanine, the CDR3 is 14 residues long. Only the CDR3 part of the read is kept: 42 bases, read in frame from the first base. Compared with germline, V lacks 0 bases and J lacks 10 bases; bases without a gene match: 3. The material sequenced was PBMCs. The clonotype was recovered from a female donor in good health and CMV-seronegative. The rearranged chain carries TRBV6-5 and TRBJ1-2; 12 central nucleotides agree with TRBD1. The DNA is as follows: TGTGCCAGCAGTTACTCGGGACAGGGGGCGGACTACACCTTC. Protein translation: CASSYSGQGADYTF.